The source of this TCR beta chain is a study of T-cell memory formation after mild COVID-19. For the study at large: TCR clusters mostly belonged to single donors.

Overall study results and limits: Memory cells collected pre-infection included some clones that later responded, suggesting cross-reactive memory joined. CD4+ contracting clones were mainly CM and EM; CD8+ ones, EMRA.

CDR3 size: 13 residues. Unmatched junction bases numbered 7, after V lost 2 bases and J lost 9 bases. Germline CDR1 SGHDN, CDR2 FVKESK. This clonotype was seen more than once but under ten times. Its antigen remains unknown. TCRdb reanalysed the 5' RACE reads using MiXCR and keeps one entry per CDR3 protein. Of around 500,000 distinct CDR3 sequences listed, 15% to 20% are singletons. The rearrangement uses TRBV14 and TRBJ2-7; 7 bases line up with TRBD2. Sequenced input: PBMCs or a T cell subset sorted from them (not recorded which). The source of this sequence is an adult woman who had mild COVID-19 (a few samples of this study predate the infection). Cell type and time point are not known. CDR3 sequence (DNA): TGTGCCAGCAGCCAAACGCCTAGCGGAGGGCAGTACTTC. This sequence encodes CASSQTPSGGQYF. The whole variable domain, remainder taken from reference TRBV14 and TRBJ2-7, is EAGVTQFPSHSVIEKGQTVTLRCDPISGHDNLYWYRRVMGKEIKFLLHFVKESKQDESGMPNNRFLAERTGGTYSTLKVQPAELEDSGVYFCASSQTPSGGQYFGPGTRLTVT.